The source of this T cell receptor (beta chain) is a study of cytomegalovirus exposure and HLA in healthy donors. Study-level results: There were a few CMV-associated chains whose specificity for CMV antigens was confirmed in vitro.

Primers: 60 Vbeta forward and 13 Jbeta reverse. The repertoire was sequenced with immunoSEQ multiplex PCR; TCRdb's copy has only in-frame clones and lacks some. The sample lists 150,000 or so clones, approximately 70% occurring once. The V end was cut by 4 bases, the J end by 0 bases, with 4 bases between. The CDR3 is made up of 14 amino acids. CDR1 MGHDK and CDR2 SYGVNS come from the germline V gene. A remark on this clone: The antigen remains undetermined.

This receptor was obtained from a man aged 35-49 years in good health and CMV-seropositive. Sequencing was performed on PBMCs. The rearrangement joins TRBV25-1 to TRBJ2-6; D is unresolved. The CDR3 DNA is TGTGCCAGCAGTGGGAGCTCTGGGGCCAACGTCCTGACTTTC. Translated: CASSGSSGANVLTF.